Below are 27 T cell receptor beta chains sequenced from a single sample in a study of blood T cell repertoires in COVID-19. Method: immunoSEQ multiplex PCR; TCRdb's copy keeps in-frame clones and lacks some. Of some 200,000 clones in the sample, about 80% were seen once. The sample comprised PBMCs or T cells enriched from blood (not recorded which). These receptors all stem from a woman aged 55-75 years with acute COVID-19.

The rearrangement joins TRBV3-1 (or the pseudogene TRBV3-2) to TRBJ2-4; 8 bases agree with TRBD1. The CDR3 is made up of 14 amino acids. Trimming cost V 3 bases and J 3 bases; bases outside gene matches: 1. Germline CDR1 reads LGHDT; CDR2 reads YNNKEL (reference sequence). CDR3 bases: TGTGCCAGCAGCCAGACAGGGGTCAAAAACATTCAGTACTTC. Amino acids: CASSQTGVKNIQYF.

The CDR3 protein is CAWSGGSGIGEQYF. The CDR3 nucleotides are TGTGCCTGGAGTGGGGGGAGCGGGATAGGCGAGCAGTACTTC. J is TRBJ2-7 and V is TRBV30; 7 bases line up with TRBD2. The length of the CDR3 is 14 residues. Germline assignment: CDR1 GTSNPN and CDR2 SVGIG (reference sequence). Unmatched junction bases numbered 9, after V lost 1 base and J lost 6 bases.

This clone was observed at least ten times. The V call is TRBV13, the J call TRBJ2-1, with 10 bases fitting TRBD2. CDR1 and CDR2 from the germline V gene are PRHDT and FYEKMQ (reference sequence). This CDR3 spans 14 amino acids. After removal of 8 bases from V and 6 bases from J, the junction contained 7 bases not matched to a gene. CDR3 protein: CASLAGAGTNEQFF. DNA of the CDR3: TGTGCCAGCCTAGCGGGAGCGGGTACCAATGAGCAGTTCTTC.

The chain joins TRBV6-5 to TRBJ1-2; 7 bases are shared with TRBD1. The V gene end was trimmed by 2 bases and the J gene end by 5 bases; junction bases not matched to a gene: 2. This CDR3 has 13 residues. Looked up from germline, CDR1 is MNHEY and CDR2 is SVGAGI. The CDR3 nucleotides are TGTGCCAGCAGTTACGGGACAGTTTATGGCTACACCTTC. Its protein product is CASSYGTVYGYTF.

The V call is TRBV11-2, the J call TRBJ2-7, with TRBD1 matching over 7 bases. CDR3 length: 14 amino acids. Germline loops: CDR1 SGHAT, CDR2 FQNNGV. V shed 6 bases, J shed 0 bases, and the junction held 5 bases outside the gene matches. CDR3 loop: CASRPQGPSYEQYF. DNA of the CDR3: TGTGCCAGCAGACCACAGGGGCCCTCCTACGAGCAGTACTTC.

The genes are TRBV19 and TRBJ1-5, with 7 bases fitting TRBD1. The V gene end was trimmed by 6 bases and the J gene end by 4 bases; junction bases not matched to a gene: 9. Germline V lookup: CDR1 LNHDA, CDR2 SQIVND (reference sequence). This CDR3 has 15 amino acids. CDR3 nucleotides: TGTGCCAGTAGGATTAGACAGGGACAGAATCAGCCCCAGCATTTT. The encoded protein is CASRIRQGQNQPQHF.

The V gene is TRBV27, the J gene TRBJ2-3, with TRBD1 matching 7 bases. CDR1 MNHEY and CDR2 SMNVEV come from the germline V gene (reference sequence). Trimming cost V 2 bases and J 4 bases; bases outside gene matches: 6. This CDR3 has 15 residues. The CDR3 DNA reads TGTGCCAGCAGTTTACGGACAGGTGGGGCAGATACGCAGTATTTT. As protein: CASSLRTGGADTQYF.

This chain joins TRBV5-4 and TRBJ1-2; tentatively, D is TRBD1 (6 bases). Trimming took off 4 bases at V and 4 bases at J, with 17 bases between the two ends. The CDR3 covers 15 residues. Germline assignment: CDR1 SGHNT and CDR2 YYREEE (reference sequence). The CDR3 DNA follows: TGTGCCAGCAGCAGGTGGGGGGGGCTAGCCTATGGCTACACCTTC. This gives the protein CASSRWGGLAYGYTF. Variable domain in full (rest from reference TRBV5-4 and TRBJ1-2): ETGVTQSPTHLIKTRGQQVTLRCSSQSGHNTVSWYQQALGQGPQFIFQYYREEENGRGNFPPRFSGLQFPNYSSELNVNALELDDSALYLCASSRWGGLAYGYTFGSGTRLTVV.

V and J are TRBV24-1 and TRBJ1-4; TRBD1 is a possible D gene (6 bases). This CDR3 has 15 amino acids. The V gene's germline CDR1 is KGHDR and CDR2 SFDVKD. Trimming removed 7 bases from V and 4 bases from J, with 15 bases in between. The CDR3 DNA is TGTGCCACCAGCAGCTTTTTCAGGGGTAATGAAAAACTGTTTTTT. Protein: CATSSFFRGNEKLFF.

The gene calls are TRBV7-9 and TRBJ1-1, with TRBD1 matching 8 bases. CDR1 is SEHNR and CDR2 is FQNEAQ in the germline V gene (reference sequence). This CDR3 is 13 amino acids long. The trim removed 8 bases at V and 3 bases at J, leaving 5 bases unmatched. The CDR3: CASRNRGYTEAFF. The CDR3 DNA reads TGTGCCAGCCGTAACAGGGGGTACACTGAAGCTTTCTTT.

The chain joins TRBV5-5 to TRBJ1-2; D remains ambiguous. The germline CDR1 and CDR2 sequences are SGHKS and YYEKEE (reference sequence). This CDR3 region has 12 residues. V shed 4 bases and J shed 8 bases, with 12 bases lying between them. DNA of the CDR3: TGTGCCAGCAGCCCCGGGTTCGGCGGCTACACCTTC. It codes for CASSPGFGGYTF. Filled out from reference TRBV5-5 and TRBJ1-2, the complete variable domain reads DAGVTQSPTHLIKTRGQQVTLRCSPISGHKSVSWYQQVLGQGPQFIFQYYEKEERGRGNFPDRFSARQFPNYSSELNVNALLLGDSALYLCASSPGFGGYTFGSGTRLTVV.

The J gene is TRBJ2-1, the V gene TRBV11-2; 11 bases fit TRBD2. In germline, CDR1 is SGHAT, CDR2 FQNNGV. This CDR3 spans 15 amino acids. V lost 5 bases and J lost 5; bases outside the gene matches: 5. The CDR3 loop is CASSPTSGANNEQFF. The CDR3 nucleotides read TGTGCCAGCAGCCCGACTAGCGGGGCTAACAATGAGCAGTTCTTC.

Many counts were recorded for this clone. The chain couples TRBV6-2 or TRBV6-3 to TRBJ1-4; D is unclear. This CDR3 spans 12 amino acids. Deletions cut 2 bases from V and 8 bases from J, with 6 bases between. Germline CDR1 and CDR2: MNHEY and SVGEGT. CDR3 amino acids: CASSYREEKLFF. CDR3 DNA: TGTGCCAGCAGTTACCGGGAGGAAAAACTGTTTTTT.

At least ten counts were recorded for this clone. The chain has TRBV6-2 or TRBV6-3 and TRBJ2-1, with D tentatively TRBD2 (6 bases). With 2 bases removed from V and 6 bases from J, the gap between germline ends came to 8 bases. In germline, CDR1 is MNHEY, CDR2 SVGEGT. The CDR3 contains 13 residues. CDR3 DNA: TGTGCCAGCAGTTACCGGGACTTCAATGAGCAGTTCTTC. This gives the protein CASSYRDFNEQFF.

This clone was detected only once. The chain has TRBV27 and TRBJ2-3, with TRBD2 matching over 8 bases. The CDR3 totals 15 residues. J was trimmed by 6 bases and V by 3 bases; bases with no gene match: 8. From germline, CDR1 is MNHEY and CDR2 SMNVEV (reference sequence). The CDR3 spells CASSFLAGREDTQYF. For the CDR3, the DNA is TGTGCCAGCAGTTTTTTAGCGGGGAGAGAGGATACGCAGTATTTT.

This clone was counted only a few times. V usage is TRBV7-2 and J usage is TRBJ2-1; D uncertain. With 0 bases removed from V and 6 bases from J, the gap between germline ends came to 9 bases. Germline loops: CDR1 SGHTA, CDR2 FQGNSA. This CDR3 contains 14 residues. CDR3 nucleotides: TGTGCCAGCAGCTTAGCTTTGCCTAGCAATGAGCAGTTCTTC. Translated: CASSLALPSNEQFF.

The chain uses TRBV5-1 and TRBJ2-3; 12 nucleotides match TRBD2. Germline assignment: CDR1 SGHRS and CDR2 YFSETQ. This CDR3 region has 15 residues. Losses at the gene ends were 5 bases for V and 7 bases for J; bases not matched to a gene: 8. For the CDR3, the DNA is TGCGCCAGCAGTCAGGGACTAGCGGGCGATCATACGCAGTATTTT. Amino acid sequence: CASSQGLAGDHTQYF.

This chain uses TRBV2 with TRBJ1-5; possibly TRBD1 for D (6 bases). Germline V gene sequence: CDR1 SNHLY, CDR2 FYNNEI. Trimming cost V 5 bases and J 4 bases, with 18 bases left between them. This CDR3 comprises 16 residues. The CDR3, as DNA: TGTGCCAGCAGTCAAAACCGACAGGCCTTTAATCAGCCCCAGCATTTT. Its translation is CASSQNRQAFNQPQHF.

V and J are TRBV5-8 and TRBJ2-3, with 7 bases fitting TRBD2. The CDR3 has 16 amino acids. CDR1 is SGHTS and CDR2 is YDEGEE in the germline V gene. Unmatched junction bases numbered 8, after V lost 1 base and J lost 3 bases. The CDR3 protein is CASSLRPSGGTDTQYF. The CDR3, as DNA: TGTGCCAGCAGCTTGAGGCCTAGCGGAGGTACAGATACGCAGTATTTT. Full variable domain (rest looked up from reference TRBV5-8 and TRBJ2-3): EAGVTQSPTHLIKTRGQQATLRCSPISGHTSVYWYQQALGLGLQFLLWYDEGEERNRGNFPPRFSGRQFPNYSSELNVNALELEDSALYLCASSLRPSGGTDTQYFGPGTRLTVL.

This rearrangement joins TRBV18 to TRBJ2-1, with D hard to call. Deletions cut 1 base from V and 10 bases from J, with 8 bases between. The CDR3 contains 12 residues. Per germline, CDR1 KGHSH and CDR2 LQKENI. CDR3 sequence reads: CASSPLSLEQFF. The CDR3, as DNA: TGTGCCAGCTCACCACTGAGTCTAGAGCAGTTCTTC.

CDR3 amino acids: CASKDGLAGPGETQYF. As DNA, the CDR3 is TGTGCCAGTAAGGATGGGCTAGCGGGTCCGGGGGAGACCCAGTACTTC. The chain recombines TRBV19 with TRBJ2-5, with 8 bases matching TRBD2. CDR1 is LNHDA, CDR2 SQIVND, per germline (reference sequence). V shed 7 bases and J 5 bases; nucleotides not matched to a gene: 15. The CDR3 consists of 16 residues.

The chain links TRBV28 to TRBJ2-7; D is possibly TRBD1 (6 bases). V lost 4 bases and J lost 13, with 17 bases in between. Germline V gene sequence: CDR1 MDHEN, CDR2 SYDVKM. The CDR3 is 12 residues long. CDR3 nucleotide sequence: TGTGCCAGCAGTTCCCATGGGGGCGTCCCTTACGTC. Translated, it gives CASSSHGGVPYV.

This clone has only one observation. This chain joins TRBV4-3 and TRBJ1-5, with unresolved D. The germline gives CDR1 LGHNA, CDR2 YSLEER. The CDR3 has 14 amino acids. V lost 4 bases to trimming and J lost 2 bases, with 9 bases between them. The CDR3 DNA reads TGCGCCAGCAGCCCCGGTTATGGCAATCAGCCCCAGCATTTT. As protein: CASSPGYGNQPQHF.

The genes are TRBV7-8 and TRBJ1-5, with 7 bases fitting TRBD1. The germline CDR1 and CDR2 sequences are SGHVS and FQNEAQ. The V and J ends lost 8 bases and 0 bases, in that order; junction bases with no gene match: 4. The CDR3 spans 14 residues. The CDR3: CASRDSYSNQPQHF. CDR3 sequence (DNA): TGTGCCAGCCGGGACAGCTATAGCAATCAGCCCCAGCATTTT.

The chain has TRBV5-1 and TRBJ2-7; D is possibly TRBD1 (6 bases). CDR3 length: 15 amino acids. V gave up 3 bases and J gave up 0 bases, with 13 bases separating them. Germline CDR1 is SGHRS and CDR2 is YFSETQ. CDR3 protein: CASSWTTGNSYEQYF. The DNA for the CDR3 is TGCGCCAGCAGCTGGACGACAGGAAACTCCTACGAGCAGTACTTC.

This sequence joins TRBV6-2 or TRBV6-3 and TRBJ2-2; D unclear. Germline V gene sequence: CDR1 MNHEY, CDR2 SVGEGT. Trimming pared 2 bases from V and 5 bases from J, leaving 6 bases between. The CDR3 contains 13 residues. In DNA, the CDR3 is TGTGCCAGCAGTTACCTACAGACCGGGGAGCTGTTTTTT. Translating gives CASSYLQTGELFF.

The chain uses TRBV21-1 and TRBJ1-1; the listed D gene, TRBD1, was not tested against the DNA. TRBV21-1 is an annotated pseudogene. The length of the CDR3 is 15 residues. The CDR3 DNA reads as TGTGCCAGCAAAAGGACAGGGAAGGGAAACACTGAAGCTTTCTTT. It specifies CASKRTGKGNTEAFF.